This TCR beta chain was found in a study of Ad26.COV2.S vaccination and SARS-CoV-2 variants. The CDR3 is 15 amino acids. From germline, CDR1 is SEHNR and CDR2 FQNEAQ (reference sequence). J lost 6 bases, V lost 5 bases, and 6 bases had no gene match. This sample's treatment: about 20 received Ad26.COV2.S at low or high dose, single or two shots; about 5 received placebo; per-sample allocation not given. Sampling happened 63 days after the first vaccine or placebo injection. In the case of this clone: As yet, its antigen is unknown.

Study-wide points: Substantial response breadth was reportedly seen for spike-specific CD8+ and CD4+ T cells after vaccination.

Data came from immunoSEQ multiplex PCR; TCRdb stores just in-frame clones and leaves some out. The sample holds 430,000 or so clones, 89% seen once. Sample: peripheral blood, taken in a trial of Ad26.COV2.S vaccine versus placebo. The chain joins TRBV7-9 to TRBJ2-1, with TRBD2 identical over 11 bases. The receptor was isolated from a person between 18 and 59 years old who received the Ad26.COV2.S COVID-19 vaccine or a placebo. In DNA form, the CDR3 reads TGTGCCAGCAGCACGACTAGCGGGATGGGCAATGAGCAGTTCTTC. Translating gives CASSTTSGMGNEQFF.